The clone carrying this T cell receptor beta chain has a handful of counts. Its antigen is unidentified. The data stem from a study of T-cell memory formation after mild COVID-19. Germline CDR1 is DFQATT and CDR2 is SNEGSKA (reference sequence). The CDR3 loop spans 14 amino acids. Deletions cut 4 bases from V and 2 bases from J, with 12 bases between. Study outcomes and limitations: CD4+ contracting clones lay mainly in CM and EM, CD8+ ones in EMRA.

TCRdb fed the 5' RACE reads into MiXCR, producing one record per CDR3 protein. Here the sample spans about 62,000 distinct CDR3 sequences, roughly 9.9% being singletons. The rearrangement joins TRBV20-1 to TRBJ1-5, with a tentative D call TRBD1 (6 bases). This TCR derives from a man aged 18 to 29 who had mild COVID-19 (a few samples of this study predate the infection). Cell type and time point are not known. Sequencing was carried out using PBMCs or a T cell subset sorted from them (not recorded which). Here the CDR3 reads CSANRQEGNQPQHF. The CDR3 coding sequence is TGCAGTGCTAACAGACAGGAGGGCAATCAGCCCCAGCATTTT.